This record covers a single T cell receptor beta chain. The antigen is undetermined. Since the CDR3 does not end with the conserved phenylalanine or tryptophan, this likely comes from a read error. The source of the sample is a study of T cell repertoires in cytomegalovirus infection. Study-wide context: Shared public TCR beta signatures pointed to both CMV infection and a matching HLA type. General study points: Of the TCR beta families, the public ones yielded a cumulative frequency that identified carriers of CMV plus the relevant HLA. The response measured ex vivo was dominated by TCR beta clonotypes (HLA-C-restricted and CMV-specific).

TCRdb analysed the reads with MiXCR anew, one entry per CDR3 protein. The repertoire has about 5,700 distinct CDR3 sequences, about 49% of them found once; the top ten carry about 89%. Sequenced material: PBMCs, sequenced either directly or after in vitro stimulation (not recorded which). This TCR derives from a human donor in good health (CMV status not recorded). Some clones in this sample may be carry-over from other donors' samples.

The CDR3 region is CASSPTLYRNHPQHC. CDR3 sequence (DNA): TGTGCCAGCAGTCCGACACTCTATCGCAATCATCCCCAGCATTGT. The chain combines TRBV28 with TRBJ1-5; D is undetermined. Germline V gives CDR1 MDHEN, CDR2 SYDVKM. CDR3 length: 15 residues.